This TCR beta chain stems from a study of blood T cells in healthy people across ages. Notes on the study in general: The recorded TCR beta diversity per million T cells decreased in a roughly linear manner with age.

Note on this clonotype: Antigen specificity is unknown.

The second PCR ran roughly 6 to 11 cycles with a sample-barcoded 5' primer and J-beta primers. All cDNA molecules were each tagged by a template-switch adaptor with 12 random nucleotides. Via MiXCR, TCRdb re-called the 5' RACE reads, giving one row per CDR3 protein. The data hold 1.5 million to 2 million distinct CDR3 sequences, with 35% to 50% observed a single time. Trimming cost V 7 bases and J 13 bases, with 17 bases left between them. The CDR3 length is 12 residues. CDR1 is MNHEY and CDR2 is SVGEGT in the germline V gene. No fewer than 5.5 micrograms of total RNA were isolated from every sample. This receptor was obtained from a human donor in good health. This chain uses TRBV6-2 or TRBV6-3 with TRBJ2-1; perhaps TRBD2 as D (5 bases). Input material: blood. CDR3 residues: CASTGGSAVQFF. The DNA of the CDR3 is TGTGCCAGCACCGGAGGATCGGCGGTCCAGTTCTTC.